Shown below are 23 T cell receptor beta chains from a single sample sequenced in a study of T cell repertoires in cytomegalovirus infection. TCRdb reanalysed the reads using MiXCR and keeps one entry per CDR3 protein. Among 750,000 to 900,000 distinct CDR3 sequences, just under 30% were seen once, and the ten largest hold roughly 13%. These receptors' targets are unknown. This specimen consisted of cultured CD8+ T cells from PBMCs, obtained from culture after CMV antigen stimulation. The receptors originated from a human donor in good health (CMV status not recorded). Some clones in this sample may be carry-over from other donors' samples.

The V and J genes are TRBV20-1 and TRBJ1-2; D is unresolved. V dropped 0 bases and J dropped 1 base, with 15 bases sitting between them. This CDR3 is 16 amino acids long. Germline-derived CDR1 and CDR2 are DFQATT and SNEGSKA (reference sequence). The CDR3 region is CSARDRWAENNYGYTF. The CDR3 coding sequence is TGCAGTGCTAGAGATCGTTGGGCAGAGAATAACTATGGCTACACCTTC.

In its sample, this clonotype was seen a few times. The chain is built from TRBV6-6 and TRBJ2-2, with TRBD1 identical over 9 bases. Germline V gene data show CDR1 as MNHNY and CDR2 as SVGAGI (reference sequence). Trimming removed 0 bases from V and 14 bases from J; junction bases left unmatched: 22. This CDR3 comprises 19 residues. CDR3 sequence (DNA): TGTGCCAGCAGTTACTCGACGGTGATTTTGGGACAGGGACGAACGGAACTGTTTTTT. It codes for CASSYSTVILGQGRTELFF.

The chain combines TRBV28 with TRBJ2-7; tentatively, D is TRBD1 or TRBD2 (5 bases each). V was clipped by 4 bases and J by 3 bases, with 10 bases between them. This CDR3 comprises 13 residues. Germline CDR1 MDHEN, CDR2 SYDVKM. CDR3 nucleotide sequence: TGTGCCAGCAGTTGGGGACGGGACTACGAGCAGTACGTC. It specifies CASSWGRDYEQYV.

This clonotype was observed a handful of times. The CDR3 region has the DNA TGTGCCAGCAGTTACTCACCGGGGACAGGAAATTGGGGACCCCTCCACTTT. The encoded protein is CASSYSPGTGNWGPLHF. The chain links TRBV6-2 or TRBV6-3 to TRBJ1-6; TRBD1 agrees at 8 bases. Germline CDR1 and CDR2: MNHEY and SVGEGT. The CDR3 runs to 17 residues. The V and J ends lost 0 bases and 12 bases, in that order; junction bases with no gene match: 13.

As concerns this clonotype: At one of its ends the junction is not consistent with the germline gene, which may arise from a read error. The chain recombines TRBV5-4 with TRBJ2-2; TRBD2 agrees at 11 bases. The length of the CDR3 is 17 residues. The germline gives CDR1 SGHNT, CDR2 YYREEE (reference sequence). CDR3 loop: CASSHIAGGPYTGVLFF. Written as DNA, the CDR3 is TGTGCCAGCAGTCATATAGCGGGGGGGCCTTATACCGGGGTGCTGTTTTTT.

This clonotype has a handful of counts. This chain uses TRBV15 with TRBJ2-2; a weak D match, TRBD2 (5 bases). CDR1 is LNHNV, CDR2 YYDKDF, per germline (reference sequence). The CDR3 contains 14 residues. Trimming left V 10 bases short and J 3 bases short, with 15 bases between. The chain's CDR3 is CAIRPGFYTGELFF. DNA for the CDR3: TGTGCCATTCGGCCGGGGTTCTACACCGGGGAGCTGTTTTTT.

The V call is TRBV6-2 or TRBV6-3, the J call TRBJ1-1, with a weak D call TRBD1 (5 bases). The CDR3 consists of 18 residues. The germline V gene encodes CDR1 MNHEY and CDR2 SVGEGT. The V gene lost 6 bases and the J gene lost 3 bases, with 26 bases spanning the gap. CDR3 sequence: CASSPHPGLLLGDTEAFF. In nucleotides, the CDR3 is TGTGCCAGCAGCCCCCACCCGGGACTCCTTCTTGGTGACACTGAAGCTTTCTTT.

This clonotype was observed at least ten times. The chain joins TRBV10-3 to TRBJ2-1; D is possibly TRBD2 (7 bases). The germline V and J ends were trimmed by 7 bases and 2 bases, with 12 bases remaining between them. Germline CDR1 ENHRY, CDR2 SYGVKD. CDR3 length: 14 residues. The CDR3 region has the DNA TGTGCCATCAAAGGCGGGGGCACCTACAATGAGCAGTTCTTC. Amino acids: CAIKGGGTYNEQFF.

V gene TRBV7-6 combines with J gene TRBJ2-4; 12 bases line up with TRBD1. Germline lookup yields CDR1 SGHVS and CDR2 FNYEAQ. The CDR3 is made up of 19 amino acids. Germline trimming cut 5 bases from V and 1 base from J; bases unmatched to any gene: 12. The CDR3 region is CASSGGTGGTVWAKNIQYF. In nucleotides, the CDR3 is TGTGCCAGCAGCGGAGGGACAGGGGGCACGGTCTGGGCCAAAAACATTCAGTACTTC.

This clonotype was counted once. The chain joins TRBV2 to TRBJ1-5, with D maybe TRBD1 (6 bases). V was cut by 0 bases and J by 0 bases, with 12 bases left in between. This CDR3 has 17 residues. Germline V gene sequence: CDR1 SNHLY, CDR2 FYNNEI. The CDR3 bases are TGTGCCAGCAGTGAAGCGGGGGCACCATTTAGCAATCAGCCCCAGCATTTT. Amino acids: CASSEAGAPFSNQPQHF. Full variable domain (remainder filled in from reference TRBV2 and TRBJ1-5): EPEVTQTPSHQVTQMGQEVILRCVPISNHLYFYWYRQILGQKVEFLVSFYNNEISEKSEIFDDQFSVERPDGSNFTLKIRSTKLEDSAMYFCASSEAGAPFSNQPQHFGDGTRLSIL.

The V and J genes are TRBV4-1 and TRBJ2-1; the D gene is possibly TRBD2 (7 bases). Trimming pared 0 bases from V and 3 bases from J, leaving 12 bases between. This CDR3 spans 16 amino acids. Germline V gives CDR1 MGHRA, CDR2 YSYEKL. For the CDR3, the DNA is TGCGCCAGCAGCCAAGATAGGGGGACTAACTACAATGAGCAGTTCTTC. Amino acids: CASSQDRGTNYNEQFF.

This clonotype occurred many times. The chain couples TRBV7-9 to TRBJ1-2; D is perhaps TRBD1 (5 bases). The V end was cut by 1 base, the J end by 4 bases, with 13 bases between. The germline gives CDR1 SEHNR, CDR2 FQNEAQ (reference sequence). CDR3 length: 15 residues. Here the CDR3 DNA reads TGTGCCAGCAGCTTAGGACAGCCCGCTATCTATGGCTACACCTTC. Its translation is CASSLGQPAIYGYTF. Full variable domain (rest looked up from reference TRBV7-9 and TRBJ1-2): DTGVSQNPRHKITKRGQNVTFRCDPISEHNRLYWYRQTLGQGPEFLTYFQNEAQLEKSRLLSDRFSAERPKGSFSTLEIQRTEQGDSAMYLCASSLGQPAIYGYTFGSGTRLTVV.

The chain couples TRBV7-6 to TRBJ2-5; 10 nucleotides agree with TRBD2. This CDR3 is 17 amino acids long. Germline CDR1 reads SGHVS; CDR2 reads FNYEAQ. With V trimmed by 5 bases and J by 2 bases, 11 bases remained unmatched. The CDR3 is CASSPGTSETRQETQYF. The CDR3 nucleotides read TGTGCCAGCAGCCCCGGGACTAGCGAGACCAGACAAGAGACCCAGTACTTC.

This chain uses TRBV25-1 with TRBJ2-2; TRBD2 agrees at 8 bases. With 1 base clipped from V and 5 bases from J, the junction kept 12 bases outside the gene matches. Germline CDR1 is MGHDK and CDR2 is SYGVNS. The CDR3 consists of 18 residues. The CDR3 is CASSESAAGGFLTGELFF. The CDR3 nucleotides are TGTGCCAGCAGTGAATCGGCTGCGGGGGGATTTCTGACCGGGGAGCTGTTTTTT.

The chain employs TRBV3-1 and TRBJ1-1; D possibly corresponds to TRBD1 (6 bases). CDR3 length: 16 amino acids. The germline V and J ends were trimmed by 5 bases and 0 bases, with 16 bases remaining between them. CDR1 is LGHDT and CDR2 is YNNKEL in the germline V gene (reference sequence). The CDR3 here is CASSTSGGGMNTEAFF. CDR3 nucleotide sequence: TGTGCCAGCAGCACGAGCGGGGGGGGCATGAACACTGAAGCTTTCTTT.

The J gene is TRBJ1-1, the V gene TRBV5-4, with 8 bases matching TRBD1. The CDR3 runs to 15 residues. J lost 4 bases, V lost 4 bases, and 9 bases had no gene match. Germline-derived CDR1 and CDR2 are SGHNT and YYREEE (reference sequence). This CDR3 is CASSVDSTGATEAFF. The CDR3 bases are TGTGCCAGCAGCGTGGATTCGACAGGGGCCACTGAAGCTTTCTTT.

The genes are TRBV6-1 and TRBJ2-7, with D hard to call. From germline, CDR1 is MNHNS and CDR2 SASEGT. Trimming cost V 1 base and J 4 bases, with 5 bases left between them. CDR3 length equals 12 residues. The CDR3 is CASSEDMYEQYF. CDR3 DNA: TGTGCCAGCAGTGAAGACATGTACGAGCAGTACTTC.

At least ten counts were recorded for this clonotype. This chain links TRBV7-9 with TRBJ1-1; D ambiguous. This CDR3 comprises 12 residues. Germline V gene lookup returns CDR1 SEHNR and CDR2 FQNEAQ (reference sequence). V lost 5 bases to trimming and J lost 5 bases, with 9 bases between them. The CDR3 protein is CASSLQPTEAFF. For the CDR3, the DNA is TGTGCCAGCAGCCTACAGCCTACTGAAGCTTTCTTT.

V gene TRBV5-6 combines with J gene TRBJ1-5; 12 positions agree with TRBD1. The CDR3 contains 18 residues. V shed 2 bases and J 4 bases; nucleotides not matched to a gene: 10. CDR1 SGHDT and CDR2 YYEEEE come from the germline V gene. CDR3 DNA sequence: TGTGCCAGCAGCTTCCGGGACAGGGGGCGCAGAGGAAATCAGCCCCAGCATTTT. It codes for CASSFRDRGRRGNQPQHF.

This clonotype was observed many times. This sequence joins TRBV7-2 and TRBJ1-2; TRBD1 matches 8 bases. The trim removed 1 base at V and 4 bases at J, leaving 5 bases unmatched. This CDR3 has 15 amino acids. Looked up from germline, CDR1 is SGHTA and CDR2 is FQGNSA. CDR3 coding DNA: TGTGCCAGCAGCTTAGGGACAGGGATGGGCTATGGCTACACCTTC. It encodes CASSLGTGMGYGYTF.

This clonotype was counted between two and nine times. The V call is TRBV4-3, the J call TRBJ2-3, with D possibly matching TRBD2 (5 bases). Germline V lookup: CDR1 LGHNA, CDR2 YSLEER. The CDR3 is 16 amino acids. V was shortened by 0 bases and J by 6 bases, with 16 bases between the two germline ends. The CDR3 DNA sequence: TGCGCCAGCAGCCAAGATCCAACTAGGAGTGTGGATACGCAGTATTTT. Translated: CASSQDPTRSVDTQYF.

This clonotype was seen only a few times. The gene calls are TRBV7-9 and TRBJ2-2; D is undetermined. Germline V gives CDR1 SEHNR, CDR2 FQNEAQ (reference sequence). The CDR3 is made up of 14 amino acids. V was shortened by 5 bases and J by 1 base, with 8 bases between the two germline ends. This chain's CDR3 is CASSGPENTGELFF. Written as DNA, the CDR3 is TGTGCCAGCAGCGGCCCGGAGAACACCGGGGAGCTGTTTTTT.

V usage is TRBV12-3 or TRBV12-4 and J usage is TRBJ1-1; maybe TRBD1 (5 bases). CDR3 length equals 15 residues. Trimming stripped 3 bases from V and 1 base from J, with 12 bases between. CDR3 sequence: CASSFTSGKNTEAFF. CDR3 in DNA: TGTGCCAGCAGTTTTACGTCAGGGAAGAACACTGAAGCTTTCTTT.